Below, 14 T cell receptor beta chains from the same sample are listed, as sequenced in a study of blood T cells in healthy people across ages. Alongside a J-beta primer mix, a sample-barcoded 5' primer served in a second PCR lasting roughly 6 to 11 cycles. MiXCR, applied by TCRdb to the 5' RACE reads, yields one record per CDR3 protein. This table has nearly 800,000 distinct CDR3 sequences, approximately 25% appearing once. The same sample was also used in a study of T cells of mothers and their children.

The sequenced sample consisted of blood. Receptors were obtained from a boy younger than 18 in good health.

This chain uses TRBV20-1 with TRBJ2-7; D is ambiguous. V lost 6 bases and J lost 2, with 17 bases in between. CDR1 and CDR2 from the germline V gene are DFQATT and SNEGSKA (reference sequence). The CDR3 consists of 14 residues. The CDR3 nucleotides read TGCAGTGCCGGATGGCAGTACCCTCCCTACGAGCAGTACTTC. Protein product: CSAGWQYPPYEQYF.

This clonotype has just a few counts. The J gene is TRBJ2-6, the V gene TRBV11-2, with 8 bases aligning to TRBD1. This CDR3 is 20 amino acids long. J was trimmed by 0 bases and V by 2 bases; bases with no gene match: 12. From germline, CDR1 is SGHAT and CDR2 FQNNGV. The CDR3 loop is CASSLRGWGQDSSGANVLTF. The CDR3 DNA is TGTGCCAGCAGCTTAAGGGGGTGGGGACAGGATTCCTCTGGGGCCAACGTCCTGACTTTC.

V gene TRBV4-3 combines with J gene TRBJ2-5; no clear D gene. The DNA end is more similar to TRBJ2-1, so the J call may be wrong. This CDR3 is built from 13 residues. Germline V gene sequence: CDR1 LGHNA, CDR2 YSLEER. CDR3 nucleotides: TGCGCCAGCAGCCGGACCATGTACAATGAGCAGTTCTTC. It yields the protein CASSRTMYNEQFF.

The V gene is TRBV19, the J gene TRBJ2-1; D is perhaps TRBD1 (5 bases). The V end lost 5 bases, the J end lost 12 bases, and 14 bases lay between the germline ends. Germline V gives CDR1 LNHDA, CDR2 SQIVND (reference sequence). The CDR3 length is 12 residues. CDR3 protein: CASSLGELTQFF. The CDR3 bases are TGTGCCAGTAGTTTAGGGGAATTGACGCAGTTCTTC.

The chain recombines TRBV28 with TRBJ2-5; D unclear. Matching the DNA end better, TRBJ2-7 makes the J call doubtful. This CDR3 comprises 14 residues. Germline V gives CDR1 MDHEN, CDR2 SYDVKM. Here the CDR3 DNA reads TGTGCCAGCAGTGAGATAGATACCTCCTACGAGCAGTACTTC. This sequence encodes CASSEIDTSYEQYF.

The CDR3 loop reads CSANSGRASAEQYF. The CDR3 nucleotides are TGCAGTGCAAATAGCGGGAGGGCCTCGGCCGAGCAGTACTTC. The rearrangement links TRBV20-1 to TRBJ2-5; 11 bases agree with TRBD2. The J call may be faulty, since TRBJ2-7 better matches the DNA end. CDR1 DFQATT and CDR2 SNEGSKA come from the germline V gene (reference sequence). The CDR3 has 14 amino acids.

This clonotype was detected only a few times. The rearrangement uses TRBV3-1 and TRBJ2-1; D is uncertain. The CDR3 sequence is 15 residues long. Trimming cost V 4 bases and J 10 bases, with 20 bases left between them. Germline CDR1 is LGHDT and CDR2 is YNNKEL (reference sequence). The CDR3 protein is CASSLANFGLVEQFF. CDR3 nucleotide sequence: TGTGCCAGCAGCCTCGCCAACTTCGGGTTGGTCGAGCAGTTCTTC.

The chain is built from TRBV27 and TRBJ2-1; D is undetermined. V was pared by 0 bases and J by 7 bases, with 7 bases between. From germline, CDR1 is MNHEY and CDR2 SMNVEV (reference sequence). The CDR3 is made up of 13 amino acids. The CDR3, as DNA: TGTGCCAGCAGTTTATCAGGGCGAAATGAGCAGTTCTTC. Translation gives CASSLSGRNEQFF.

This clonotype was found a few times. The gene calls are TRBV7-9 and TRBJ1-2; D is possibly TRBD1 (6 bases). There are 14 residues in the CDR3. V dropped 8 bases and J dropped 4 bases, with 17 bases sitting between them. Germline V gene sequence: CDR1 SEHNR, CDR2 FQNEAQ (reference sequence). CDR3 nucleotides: TGTGCCAGCGCCCCGAACAGGGACCCCTATGGCTACACCTTC. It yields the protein CASAPNRDPYGYTF.

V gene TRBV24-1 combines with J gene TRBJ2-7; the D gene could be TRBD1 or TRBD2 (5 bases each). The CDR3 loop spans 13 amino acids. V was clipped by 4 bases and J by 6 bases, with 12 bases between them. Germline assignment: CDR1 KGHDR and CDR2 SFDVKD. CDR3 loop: CATSDLDTSEQYF. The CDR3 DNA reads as TGTGCCACCAGTGACCTGGACACTAGCGAGCAGTACTTC.

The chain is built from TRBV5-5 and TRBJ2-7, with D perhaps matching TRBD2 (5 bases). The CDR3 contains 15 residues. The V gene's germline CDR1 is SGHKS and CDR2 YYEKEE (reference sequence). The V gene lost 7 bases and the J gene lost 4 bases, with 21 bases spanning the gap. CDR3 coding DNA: TGTGCCAGCCTTCTTCAGTCTGAGGGTGGATACGAGCAGTACTTC. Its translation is CASLLQSEGGYEQYF. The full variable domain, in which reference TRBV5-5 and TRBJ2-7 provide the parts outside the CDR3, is DAGVTQSPTHLIKTRGQQVTLRCSPISGHKSVSWYQQVLGQGPQFIFQYYEKEERGRGNFPDRFSARQFPNYSSELNVNALLLGDSALYLCASLLQSEGGYEQYFGPGTRLTVT.

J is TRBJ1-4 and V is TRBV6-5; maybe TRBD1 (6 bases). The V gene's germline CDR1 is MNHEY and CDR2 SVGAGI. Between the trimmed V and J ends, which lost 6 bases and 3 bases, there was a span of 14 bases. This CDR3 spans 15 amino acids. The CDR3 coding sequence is TGTGCCAGCAGAGGCACAGGGCCGTCTAATGAAAAACTGTTTTTT. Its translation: CASRGTGPSNEKLFF.

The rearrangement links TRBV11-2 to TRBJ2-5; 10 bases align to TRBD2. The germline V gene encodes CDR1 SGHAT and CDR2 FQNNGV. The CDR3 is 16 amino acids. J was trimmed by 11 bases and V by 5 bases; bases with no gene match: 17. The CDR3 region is CASSPAGLAGVGEQYF. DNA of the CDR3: TGTGCCAGCAGCCCAGCGGGGCTAGCGGGAGTGGGAGAGCAGTACTTC.

CDR3 loop: CASSRSPRTNQYF. The DNA of the CDR3 is TGTGCCAGCAGCAGATCTCCCCGGACGAACCAGTACTTC. The chain has TRBV27 and TRBJ2-5; D call uncertain. Germline V lookup: CDR1 MNHEY, CDR2 SMNVEV (reference sequence). There are 13 residues in the CDR3. V lost 6 bases and J lost 10, with 18 bases in between.